These 16 T cell receptor beta chains originate from one sample sequenced in a study of T-cell memory formation after mild COVID-19. TCRdb reprocessed the 5' RACE reads via MiXCR and lists one record per CDR3 protein. The sample lists around 200,000 distinct CDR3 sequences; more than 25% were seen once. Source material: PBMCs or a T cell subset sorted from them (not recorded which). Receptors originate from an adult woman who had mild COVID-19 (a few samples of this study predate the infection). Cell type and time point are not known.

This clonotype occurred many times. The J gene is TRBJ2-2, the V gene TRBV9; 8 nucleotides align to TRBD2. V gave up 2 bases and J gave up 3 bases; unmatched junction bases: 3. This CDR3 contains 15 residues. CDR1 SGDLS and CDR2 YYNGEE come from the germline V gene. The CDR3 protein is CASSVSGKDTGELFF. The CDR3 DNA is TGTGCCAGCAGCGTTAGCGGGAAAGACACCGGGGAGCTGTTTTTT.

The chain links TRBV19 to TRBJ1-2; 12 bases are shared with TRBD1. V was clipped by 7 bases and J by 8 bases; unmatched bases: 14. Germline V gives CDR1 LNHDA, CDR2 SQIVND (reference sequence). The CDR3 is 16 amino acids. The CDR3 sequence: CASIHEGTGGGGGYTF. The CDR3 DNA sequence: TGTGCCAGTATCCATGAGGGGACAGGGGGCGGAGGAGGCTACACCTTC.

This clonotype was found a few times. The rearrangement links TRBV7-2 to TRBJ1-1; a possible D gene is TRBD1 (5 bases). The germline CDR1 and CDR2 sequences are SGHTA and FQGNSA. The CDR3 has 18 amino acids. Trimming cost V 5 bases and J 1 base, with 23 bases left between them. CDR3 protein: CASSARLEGWYSNTEAFF. For the CDR3, the DNA is TGTGCCAGCAGCGCTAGACTGGAGGGGTGGTACTCGAACACTGAAGCTTTCTTT. Looking up the rest from reference TRBV7-2 and TRBJ1-1 gives the full variable domain: GAGVSQSPSNKVTEKGKDVELRCDPISGHTALYWYRQSLGQGLEFLIYFQGNSAPDKSGLPSDRFSAERTGGSVSTLTIQRTQQEDSAVYLCASSARLEGWYSNTEAFFGQGTRLTVV.

The chain links TRBV4-1 to TRBJ1-2; D may be TRBD1 (6 bases). The CDR3 extends over 18 amino acids. V shed 0 bases and J shed 4 bases, with 21 bases lying between them. In germline, CDR1 is MGHRA, CDR2 YSYEKL. CDR3 residues: CASSQDGGRGATTYGYTF. The CDR3 coding sequence is TGCGCCAGCAGCCAAGATGGAGGGAGGGGGGCCACAACCTATGGCTACACCTTC.

This clonotype was picked up a small number of times. V usage is TRBV20-1 and J usage is TRBJ1-2; maybe TRBD1 (5 bases). Germline V gene lookup returns CDR1 DFQATT and CDR2 SNEGSKA (reference sequence). This CDR3 is built from 11 residues. Between the trimmed V and J ends, which lost 0 bases and 7 bases, there was a span of 6 bases. The CDR3 sequence: CSARDQGGYTF. CDR3 coding DNA: TGCAGTGCTAGAGATCAGGGTGGCTACACCTTC.

The rearrangement joins TRBV20-1 to TRBJ2-7; D is unresolved. Germline loops: CDR1 DFQATT, CDR2 SNEGSKA (reference sequence). Trimming took off 5 bases at V and 0 bases at J, with 11 bases between the two ends. CDR3 length: 13 residues. In nucleotides, the CDR3 is TGCAGTGCTGAGGATAAAAGCTCCTACGAGCAGTACTTC. This gives the protein CSAEDKSSYEQYF.

This chain joins TRBV12-3 or TRBV12-4 and TRBJ1-1, with 8 bases aligning to TRBD1. The V gene end was trimmed by 6 bases and the J gene end by 11 bases; junction bases not matched to a gene: 17. The CDR3 runs 15 residues. The CDR3 DNA reads TGTGCCAGCAGCCCGAAGGGACAGGCCTACCCGTGGGCTTTCTTT. Encoded protein: CASSPKGQAYPWAFF.

CDR3 DNA: TGCGCCAGCAGCTTGCCGGGTGGGACAGATACGCAGTATTTT. Its translation is CASSLPGGTDTQYF. This chain connects TRBV5-1 to TRBJ2-3; D gene unclear. V was cut by 1 base and J by 3 bases, with 9 bases left in between. The CDR3 length is 14 residues. Germline CDR1 SGHRS, CDR2 YFSETQ.

This clonotype was detected a few times. The chain carries TRBV7-9 and TRBJ1-2, with 8 bases matching TRBD1. The V and J ends lost 1 base and 8 bases, in that order; junction bases with no gene match: 9. The germline CDR1 and CDR2 sequences are SEHNR and FQNEAQ (reference sequence). This CDR3 comprises 15 residues. The CDR3 bases are TGTGCCAGCAGCTTAGGACAGGGGATTGGGTCGGGCTACACCTTC. Residues: CASSLGQGIGSGYTF.

The CDR3 sequence: CASSDRGPRGTEAFF. In DNA form, the CDR3 reads TGTGCCAGCAGTGACAGGGGGCCGAGGGGCACTGAAGCTTTCTTT. The chain has TRBV6-5 and TRBJ1-1; 10 bases match TRBD1. With V trimmed by 5 bases and J by 4 bases, 7 bases remained unmatched. Germline V gene data show CDR1 as MNHEY and CDR2 as SVGAGI. The CDR3 extends over 15 amino acids.

This chain links TRBV9 with TRBJ2-3; possibly TRBD2 for D (5 bases). V shed 4 bases and J shed 6 bases, with 15 bases lying between them. The CDR3 contains 14 residues. Germline loops: CDR1 SGDLS, CDR2 YYNGEE. The CDR3 is CASSPRDTPDTQYF. The CDR3 DNA sequence: TGTGCCAGCAGCCCCCGGGATACCCCGGATACGCAGTATTTT.

This clonotype showed up just a few times. The CDR3: CSARDPQTGQETQYF. CDR3 nucleotide sequence: TGCAGTGCTAGAGATCCGCAAACTGGGCAAGAGACCCAGTACTTC. The chain carries TRBV20-1 and TRBJ2-5; D gene uncertain. Trimming shortened V by 0 bases and J by 2 bases, and 13 bases separated the two germline ends. Germline V lookup: CDR1 DFQATT, CDR2 SNEGSKA (reference sequence). This CDR3 is 15 amino acids long.

There are a few counts of this clonotype. The genes are TRBV4-3 and TRBJ2-1; D unresolved. The CDR3 contains 13 residues. Per the germline V gene, CDR1 is LGHNA and CDR2 is YSLEER. V was pared by 1 base and J by 9 bases, with 10 bases between. The CDR3 protein is CASSQGARTEQFF. CDR3 nucleotides: TGCGCCAGCAGCCAAGGGGCGCGAACTGAGCAGTTCTTC.

The genes are TRBV4-3 and TRBJ2-7, with 10 bases lining up with TRBD2. The germline CDR1 and CDR2 sequences are LGHNA and YSLEER. Trimming at V came to 0 bases and at J to 13 bases, leaving 9 bases not matched to a gene. The CDR3 loop spans 14 amino acids. CDR3 nucleotide sequence: TGCGCCAGCAGCCAAGATGCGCTAGCGGGAGTGGTATACTTC. Translation: CASSQDALAGVVYF.

The rearrangement links TRBV6-2 or TRBV6-3 to TRBJ2-7, with TRBD2 matching 8 bases. CDR3 length equals 13 residues. V gave up 8 bases and J gave up 7 bases; unmatched junction bases: 10. Looked up from germline, CDR1 is MNHEY and CDR2 is SVGEGT. The CDR3 reads CASLQAGVGEQYF. The DNA for the CDR3 is TGTGCCAGCCTACAAGCGGGAGTGGGGGAGCAGTACTTC.

The chain couples TRBV12-3 or TRBV12-4 to TRBJ1-1; no definite D call. The length of the CDR3 is 14 residues. Trimming took off 8 bases at V and 0 bases at J, with 13 bases between the two ends. The CDR3 sequence is CASQGRFMNTEAFF. Here the CDR3 DNA reads TGTGCCAGCCAAGGACGGTTCATGAACACTGAAGCTTTCTTT.